Below, one T cell receptor (beta chain) is given with its context. Its cognate antigen is unknown. Use of 60 Vbeta and 13 Jbeta primers characterized the PCR. Sequencing used immunoSEQ multiplex PCR; TCRdb keeps in-frame clones, though not all of them. This sample has about 150,000 clones, with about 60% found just once. These data originate in a study of cytomegalovirus exposure and HLA in healthy donors. Regarding the study as a whole: Reports state that TCR beta sequences accurately predicted most subjects' HLA-A and HLA-B alleles. The classifier reportedly diagnosed cytomegalovirus status with high sensitivity and specificity. In a later analysis, HLA-C alleles had the fewest associated TCRs, DRB1 alleles the most. Association of a missense DCLRE1C variant with TCR beta V- and J-gene trimming was reported in a later analysis.

CDR1 and CDR2 (germline): MNHEY, SVGAGI. There are 13 residues in the CDR3. Between the trimmed V and J ends, which lost 0 bases and 7 bases, there was a span of 9 bases. The chain employs TRBV6-5 and TRBJ1-2; D gene unclear. The sequencing input was PBMCs. This clonotype originated in a woman in her sixties in good health and CMV-seropositive. CDR3 sequence (DNA): TGTGCCAGCAGTTACTCGAGAGTCTTTGGCTACACCTTC. It encodes CASSYSRVFGYTF.